These T cell receptor beta chains were read from a single sample in a study of shared clonotypes between healthy human individuals. Method: immunoSEQ multiplex PCR; TCRdb's copy keeps in-frame clones and lacks some. The sample yields about 2,500,000 clones, 85% to 95% seen once. Sequenced material: naive CD4+ T cells sorted from blood. All receptors derive from a man aged 18 to 30 in good health. The CDR3 runs from the conserved cysteine through the conserved F or W. The D gene is left open where the match is weak. Clone size appears in some rows only: once, few, many, or a class for an expanded clone.

d_call,v_call,clone_size,j_call,cdr3_nt,cdr3_aa
.,TRBV7-8,.,TRBJ2-7,TGTGCCAGCAGCTTTTCCCGGGATCGCTACGAGCAGTACTTC,CASSFSRDRYEQYF
.,TRBV29-1,.,TRBJ2-5,TGCAGCGTTAAGGTATCCTCGTCGGAGACCCAGTACTTC,CSVKVSSSETQYF
TRBD2,TRBV27,.,TRBJ2-7,TGTGCCAGCAGTTCAACTAGCGGGGCCTACGAGCAGTACTTC,CASSSTSGAYEQYF
.,TRBV13,.,TRBJ1-2,TGTGCCAGCAGCTTATCGTTGGGATCCCCCTTCCGGGGCTACACCTTC,CASSLSLGSPFRGYTF
.,TRBV7-3,.,TRBJ2-5,TGTGCCAGCAGCACGGGGGCGGGAGAGACCCAGTACTTC,CASSTGAGETQYF
TRBD2,TRBV11-2,.,TRBJ2-3,TGTGCCAGCAGCTTACTAGGTCCGGGACTAGCGGATACGCAGTATTTT,CASSLLGPGLADTQYF
.,TRBV6-1,few,TRBJ1-6,TGTGCCAGCAGTGAAGGCCCGGAGGCAAATTCACCCCTCCACTTT,CASSEGPEANSPLHF
.,TRBV7-7,once,TRBJ2-6,TGTGCTAGCAGCCGATCACAGGGTCCTGGGGCCAACGTCCTGACTTTC,CASSRSQGPGANVLTF
.,TRBV28,.,TRBJ2-5,TGTGCCAGCAGTTTAAGTCGACTGGGGGGCGGAGAGACCCAGTACTTC,CASSLSRLGGGETQYF
.,TRBV28,.,TRBJ1-2,TGTGCCAGCGGTGATGCAAAGTATGGCTACACCTTC,CASGDAKYGYTF
.,TRBV18,.,TRBJ2-3,TGTGCCAGCTCACCCGATCCTCGCTCTATGGCAGATACGCAGTATTTT,CASSPDPRSMADTQYF
.,TRBV9,.,TRBJ1-4,TGTGCCAGCAGCGTAGTGGGTGAAAAACTGTTTTTT,CASSVVGEKLFF
TRBD2,TRBV28,once,TRBJ2-7,TGTGCCAGCAGTTTACTAAGAGAGACTAGCGGTATTTCCTACGAGCAGTACTTC,CASSLLRETSGISYEQYF
.,TRBV5-1,.,TRBJ2-1,TGCGCCAGCAGCCCGGCGGGCCGAAAGCGCAATGAGCAGTTCTTC,CASSPAGRKRNEQFF
.,TRBV18,.,TRBJ2-5,TGTGCCAGCTCACCAGTGGTGGGGGACCACCAAGAGACCCAGTACTTC,CASSPVVGDHQETQYF
.,TRBV7-8,.,TRBJ1-3,TGTGCCAGCAGCTTAGGCCCGGCGGGCTCTGGAAACACCATATATTTT,CASSLGPAGSGNTIYF
TRBD2,TRBV6-5,.,TRBJ2-3,TGTGCCAGCAAGCCGACTAGCATTCCGGGCGATACGCAGTATTTT,CASKPTSIPGDTQYF
.,TRBV5-1,once,TRBJ1-1,TGCGCCAGCAGCTTGGCCGGGGGAATGAACACTGAAGCTTTCTTT,CASSLAGGMNTEAFF
.,TRBV6-6,few,TRBJ1-5,TGTGCCATCAGACAGGAAAATCAGCCCCAGCATTTT,CAIRQENQPQHF
.,TRBV28,.,TRBJ1-5,TGTGCCAGCAGCCCTGGGCGATATAGCAATCAGCCCCAGCATTTT,CASSPGRYSNQPQHF
.,TRBV7-8,.,TRBJ2-2,TGTGCCAGCAGCTTAGACAGGTCCGGGGAGCTGTTTTTT,CASSLDRSGELFF
.,TRBV4-2,.,TRBJ2-3,TGTGCCAGCAGCCGTGGAGGGTTGGCAGATACGCAGTATTTT,CASSRGGLADTQYF
.,TRBV5-1,.,TRBJ2-5,TGCGCCAGCGGATCTTTCGCAGGGCGGGAAGAGACCCAGTACTTC,CASGSFAGREETQYF
.,TRBV19,.,TRBJ1-6,TGTGCCAGTACCCTGGGGGGGGCAGGTAATTCACCCCTCCACTTT,CASTLGGAGNSPLHF
TRBD1,TRBV6-6,.,TRBJ2-7,TGTGCCAGCAGTTACTCGATGGGCAGGGGGGAGCAGTACTTC,CASSYSMGRGEQYF
TRBD1,TRBV30,.,TRBJ1-3,TGTGCCTGGAGAAAACGGGACAGGGGAAAAGGAAACACCATATATTTT,CAWRKRDRGKGNTIYF
.,TRBV6-1,.,TRBJ1-5,TGTGCCAGCACCCCCGGTAGCAATCAGCCCCAGCATTTT,CASTPGSNQPQHF
.,TRBV6-1,.,TRBJ2-7,TGTGCCAGCAGTTGGGACTACGAGCAGTACTTC,CASSWDYEQYF
TRBD2,TRBV7-2,.,TRBJ2-6,TGTGCCAGCCTACCGGGGGGGACTGGGGCCAACGTCCTGACTTTC,CASLPGGTGANVLTF
.,TRBV19,.,TRBJ2-1,TGTGCCAGTAGTATGGTTTCGCTGGGCAATGAGCAGTTCTTC,CASSMVSLGNEQFF
.,TRBV10-1,.,TRBJ2-7,TGCGCCAGCAGTGAGGGGACTTCCTACGAGCAGTACTTC,CASSEGTSYEQYF
.,TRBV7-2,.,TRBJ1-1,TGTGCCAGCAGCTTAGCGCCAGGGGCGAACACTGAAGCTTTCTTT,CASSLAPGANTEAFF
TRBD1,TRBV6-5,.,TRBJ1-1,TGTGCCAGCAGTTACCGCGGGACAGGGGGAAACACTGAAGCTTTCTTT,CASSYRGTGGNTEAFF
.,TRBV18,.,TRBJ1-2,TGTGCCAGCTCACTTGAGGGGCTAGGTTACAATGGCTACACCTTC,CASSLEGLGYNGYTF
TRBD1,TRBV10-2,.,TRBJ1-1,TGCGCCAGCAGTGAAACCGGACAGGGAGGCACTGAAGCTTTCTTT,CASSETGQGGTEAFF
.,TRBV10-3,.,TRBJ2-1,TGTGCCATCAGTGATTCGGGCAATGAGCAGTTCTTC,CAISDSGNEQFF
TRBD2,TRBV7-2,.,TRBJ2-3,TGTGCCAGCAGCTTAGGAACGGGAGGATATACGCAGTATTTT,CASSLGTGGYTQYF
.,TRBV5-1,.,TRBJ2-3,TGCGCCAGCAGCCCCGCTAGCACAGATACGCAGTATTTT,CASSPASTDTQYF
TRBD1,TRBV7-9,.,TRBJ1-1,TGTGCCAGCAGCTCCCCTGACAGGGTTAACACTGAAGCTTTCTTT,CASSSPDRVNTEAFF
TRBD1,TRBV30,.,TRBJ1-6,TGTGCCTGGCTGACAGGGAACAATTCACCCCTCCACTTT,CAWLTGNNSPLHF
TRBD1,TRBV9,few,TRBJ1-6,TGTGCCAGCAGCAAAAGACAGGGGGATAATTCACCCCTCCACTTT,CASSKRQGDNSPLHF
TRBD2,TRBV10-3,.,TRBJ2-3,TGTGCCATCAACAACGGACTAGCGGGGGGCACAGATACGCAGTATTTT,CAINNGLAGGTDTQYF
TRBD1,TRBV5-8,.,TRBJ1-4,TGTGCCAGCAGAACCTACAGGGGAGCTAATGAAAAACTGTTTTTT,CASRTYRGANEKLFF
TRBD2,TRBV5-1,.,TRBJ2-3,TGCGCCAGCAGCTTGCCCGGGGGAGGGACAGATACGCAGTATTTT,CASSLPGGGTDTQYF
.,TRBV2,.,TRBJ1-5,TGTGCCAGCACCCCCTTCGGCAGCAATCAGCCCCAGCATTTT,CASTPFGSNQPQHF
.,TRBV7-2,.,TRBJ1-1,TGTGCCAGCAGCTTAGGACTTTCAGACACTGAAGCTTTCTTT,CASSLGLSDTEAFF
TRBD2,TRBV7-2,.,TRBJ2-2,TGTGCCAGCAGCTTTACTAGCGGGAACACCGGGGAGCTGTTTTTT,CASSFTSGNTGELFF
.,TRBV5-1,.,TRBJ1-2,TGCGCCAGCAGCTTGGATGTGGGGGGAGGCGATGGCTACACCTTC,CASSLDVGGGDGYTF